This T cell receptor (beta chain) was captured by sequencing in a study of blood T cell repertoires in COVID-19. Study-wide context: Some COVID-19 samples were acute and others convalescent; all came from the United States, Italy and Spain. Sources were T cells, B-cell-depleted T cells, or PBMCs; the material itself was cDNA or gDNA.

Per the study methods: Scientists estimated how many nucleated cells there were by amplifying reference gene primers. Sequencing was performed with immunoSEQ multiplex PCR; in TCRdb, only in-frame clones are kept and a portion is missing. V and J calls and clone size come straight from that table; D and trimming were deduced from the DNA. The sample lists about 220,000 clones; roughly 80% were seen once. The sequence was collected from a human donor in a cohort sampled during active COVID-19. The sequencing input was peripheral blood.

The CDR3 DNA follows: TGTGCCAGCAGCGGAGCGGGGCTCACAGATACGCAGTATTTT. Its translation: CASSGAGLTDTQYF. V is TRBV27 and J is TRBJ2-3, with 7 nucleotides matching TRBD2. Trimming removed 6 bases from V and 2 bases from J; junction bases left unmatched: 5. CDR1 and CDR2 (germline): MNHEY, SMNVEV (reference sequence). This CDR3 region has 14 residues.